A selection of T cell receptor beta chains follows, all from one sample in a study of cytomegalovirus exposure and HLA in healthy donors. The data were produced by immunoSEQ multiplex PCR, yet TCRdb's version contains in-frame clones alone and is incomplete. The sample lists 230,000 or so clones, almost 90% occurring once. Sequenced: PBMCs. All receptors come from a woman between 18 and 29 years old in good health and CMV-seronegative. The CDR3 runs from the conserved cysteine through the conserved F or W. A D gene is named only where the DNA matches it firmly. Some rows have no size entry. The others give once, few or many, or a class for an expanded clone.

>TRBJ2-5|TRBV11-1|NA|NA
TGTGCCAGCAGCTTAGGGACTCAAGAGACCCAGTACTTC
CASSLGTQETQYF
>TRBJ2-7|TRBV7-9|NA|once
TGTGCCAGCAGTTTCTCGGGTGGGGGGACCTACGAGCAGTACTTC
CASSFSGGGTYEQYF
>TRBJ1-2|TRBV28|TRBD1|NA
TGTGCCAGCAGACAGGACAGGGTGCGGGGCTACACCTTC
CASRQDRVRGYTF
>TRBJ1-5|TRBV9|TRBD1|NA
TGTGCCAGCAGCGTCGGGACAGGGCCTTGGCAGCCCCAGCATTTT
CASSVGTGPWQPQHF
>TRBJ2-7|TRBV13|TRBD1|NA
TGTGCCAGCAGCGCAATGCGGACAGGGCCCTACGAGCAGTACTTC
CASSAMRTGPYEQYF
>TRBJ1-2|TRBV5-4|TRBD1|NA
TGTGCCAGCAGCCCTGGAAGGGACAGGGGGCTTTATGGCTACACCTTC
CASSPGRDRGLYGYTF
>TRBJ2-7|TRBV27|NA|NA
TGTGCCAGCAGTTTATCGGTAAGTCTGCAGGGGATCGCGCGCGAGCAGTACTTC
CASSLSVSLQGIAREQYF
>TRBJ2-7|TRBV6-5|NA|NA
TGTGCCAGCGGCGACGCGGGACTGCGCTACGAGCAGTACTTC
CASGDAGLRYEQYF
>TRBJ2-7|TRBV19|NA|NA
TGTGCCAGTAGTAGGGATCAGGGGGAGGTTTGTTTATCCTACGAGCAGTACTTC
CASSRDQGEVCLSYEQYF
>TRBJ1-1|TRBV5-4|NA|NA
TGTGCCAGCAGCTTGGGGTCTCGGGGGATGAACACTGAAGCTTTCTTT
CASSLGSRGMNTEAFF
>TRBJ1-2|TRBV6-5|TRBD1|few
TGTGCCAGCAGTCCCCAGACAGGGTATGGCTACACCTTC
CASSPQTGYGYTF
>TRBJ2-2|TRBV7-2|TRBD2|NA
TGTGCCAGCAGCGGGGGACTAACCGGGGAGCTGTTTTTT
CASSGGLTGELFF
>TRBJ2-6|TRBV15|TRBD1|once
TGTGCCACCAGCAGAGATGGGACAGGGGGCAGCTCTGGGGCCAACGTCCTGACTTTC
CATSRDGTGGSSGANVLTF
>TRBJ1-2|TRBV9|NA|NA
TGTGCCAGCAGCGTAGTAACCGGTGGCTACACCTTC
CASSVVTGGYTF
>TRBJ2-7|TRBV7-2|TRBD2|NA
TGTGCCAGCAGCTTATCCCCCTCAGGGACTAGCGCCTACTACGAGCAGTACTTC
CASSLSPSGTSAYYEQYF
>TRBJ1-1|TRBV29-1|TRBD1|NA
TGCAGCGTTGTGTCGTTCCGAGACAGGGAGGATGGTGGTGAAGCTTTCTTT
CSVVSFRDREDGGEAFF
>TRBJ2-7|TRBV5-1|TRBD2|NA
TGCGCCAGCAGCTTGGGTGAACGGGAGGTAAACGAGCAGTACTTC
CASSLGEREVNEQYF
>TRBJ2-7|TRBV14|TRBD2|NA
TGTGCCAGCAGCCAAGATCGTGGGACTAGCTTTCGTGAGCAGTACTTC
CASSQDRGTSFREQYF
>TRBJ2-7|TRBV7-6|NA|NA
TGTGCCAGCAGCGCAATCGAAAGGGGCTACGAGCAGTACTTC
CASSAIERGYEQYF
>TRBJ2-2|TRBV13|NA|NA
TGTGCCAGCAGCCTCCCGACTACCACCGGGGAGCTGTTTTTT
CASSLPTTTGELFF
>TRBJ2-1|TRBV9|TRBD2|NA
TGTGCCAGCAGCGTTAGCGGGAGGGTTAATGAGCAGTTCTTC
CASSVSGRVNEQFF
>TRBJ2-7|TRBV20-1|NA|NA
TGCAGTGCTTCGATCGGGGGCGAGCAGTACTTC
CSASIGGEQYF
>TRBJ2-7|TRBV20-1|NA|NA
TGCAGTGCTACTCTCAGGGGCGAGCAGTACTTC
CSATLRGEQYF
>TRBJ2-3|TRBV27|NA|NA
TGTGCCAGCAGTTTATCCGCCACTAGTCTCTCAGATACGCAGTATTTT
CASSLSATSLSDTQYF
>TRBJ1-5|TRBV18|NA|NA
TGTGCCAGCTCACGGGGGCAGGAACAGCCCCAGCATTTT
CASSRGQEQPQHF
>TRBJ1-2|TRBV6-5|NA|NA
TGTGCCAGCAGCCGTCATGCGGAAGGCTACACCTTC
CASSRHAEGYTF
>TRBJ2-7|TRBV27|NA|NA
TGTGCCAGCAGTCTCCGGACTGCTTACGAGCAGTACTTC
CASSLRTAYEQYF
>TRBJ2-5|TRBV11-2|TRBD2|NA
TGTGCCAGCAGCCCCAAGTTAGCGGGAGATGAGACCCAGTACTTC
CASSPKLAGDETQYF
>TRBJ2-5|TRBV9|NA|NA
TGTGCCAGCAGCGCAGGCGGGACCCTGGGGGAGACCCAGTACTTC
CASSAGGTLGETQYF
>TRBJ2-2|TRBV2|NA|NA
TGTGCCAGCAATTTGGCGGGGTCGGGGAACACCGGGGAGCTGTTTTTT
CASNLAGSGNTGELFF
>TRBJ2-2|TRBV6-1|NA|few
TGTGCCAGCGTTAGGAGCACCGGGGAGCTGTTTTTT
CASVRSTGELFF
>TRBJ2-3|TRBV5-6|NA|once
TGTGCCAGCAGCCATGTTGATATTAGAGATACGCAGTATTTT
CASSHVDIRDTQYF
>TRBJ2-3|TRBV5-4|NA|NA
TGTGCCAGCAGCTTGGTGAGCCCAGATACGCAGTATTTT
CASSLVSPDTQYF
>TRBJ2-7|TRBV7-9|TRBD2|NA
TGTGCCAGCAGCTTAGGGCTAGCGGGAGTGGCGGTAACCTACGAGCAGTACTTC
CASSLGLAGVAVTYEQYF
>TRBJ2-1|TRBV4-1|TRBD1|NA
TGCGCCAGCAGCCCTGGGCCGGGACAGGGGTACAATGAGCAGTTCTTC
CASSPGPGQGYNEQFF
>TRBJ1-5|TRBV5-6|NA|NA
TGTGCCAGCAGCTTGGACGGACTCGGTCAGCCCCAGCATTTT
CASSLDGLGQPQHF
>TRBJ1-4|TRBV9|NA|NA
TGTGCCAGCAGCGTGGGAGGGGCCCCAGGTGAAAAACTGTTTTTT
CASSVGGAPGEKLFF
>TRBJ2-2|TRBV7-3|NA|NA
TGTGCCAGCAGCCCTACGGGACAATCGAACACCGGGGAGCTGTTTTTT
CASSPTGQSNTGELFF
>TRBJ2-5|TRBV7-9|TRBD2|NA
TGTGCCAGCAGCTTAAGGGGCGGGAGTTATTTCCGTCAAGAAGAGACCCAGTACTTC
CASSLRGGSYFRQEETQYF
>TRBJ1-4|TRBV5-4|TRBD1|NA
TGTGCCAGCAGCCTACCGGGACAGGGTGAAGAAAAACTGTTTTTT
CASSLPGQGEEKLFF
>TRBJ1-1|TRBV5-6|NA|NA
TGTGCCAGCAGCTTGGTAGGGGCCTCAAACACTGAAGCTTTCTTT
CASSLVGASNTEAFF
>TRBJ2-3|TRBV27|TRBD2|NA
TGTGCCAGCAGTTATACCCCCCGGCTAGCGGGAGGCGTGGATACGCAGTATTTT
CASSYTPRLAGGVDTQYF
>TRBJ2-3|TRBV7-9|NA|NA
TGTGCCAGCAGCCCGACTAGAAATACGCAGTATTTT
CASSPTRNTQYF
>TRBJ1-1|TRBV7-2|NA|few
TGTGCCAGCAGCTTAGCCAGGAACACTGAAGCTTTCTTT
CASSLARNTEAFF
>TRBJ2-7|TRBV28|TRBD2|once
TGTGCCAGCAGTACGACTAGCGGGAGGTACGAGCAGTACTTC
CASSTTSGRYEQYF
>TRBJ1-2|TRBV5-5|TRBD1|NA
TGTGCCAGCAGCTCGGGCATCCGGACAGGGAACTATGGCTACACCTTC
CASSSGIRTGNYGYTF
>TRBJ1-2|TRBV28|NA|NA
TGTGCCAGCAGTGTGGAGGGAATCCAGTCCCGGCTCTATGGCTACACCTTC
CASSVEGIQSRLYGYTF
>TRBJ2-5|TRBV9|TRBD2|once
TGTGCCAGCAGCGTAGCACTAGCGGGAAAAGAGACCCAGTACTTC
CASSVALAGKETQYF
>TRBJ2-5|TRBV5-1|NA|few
TGCGCCAGCAGCTTGGTGACTGGTTTGGGAGGCAAAGAGACCCAGTACTTC
CASSLVTGLGGKETQYF
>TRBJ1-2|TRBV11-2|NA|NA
TGTGCCAGCAGCTTAGTTAGAAACTATGGCTACACCTTC
CASSLVRNYGYTF
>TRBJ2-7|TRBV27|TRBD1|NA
TGTGCCAGCAGTAGGGGACAGGGGCCCTACGAGCAGTACTTC
CASSRGQGPYEQYF
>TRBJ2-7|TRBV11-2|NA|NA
TGTGCCAGCAGCTTAGTTGGCGGTTCACCCTCCTACGAGCAGTACTTC
CASSLVGGSPSYEQYF
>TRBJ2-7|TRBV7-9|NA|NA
TGTGCCAGCAGCCCGGGCGGGACTCACGAGCAGTACTTC
CASSPGGTHEQYF
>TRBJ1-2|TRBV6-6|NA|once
TGTGCCAGCAGTTACTCTGGCCAGGCTGGCTACACCTTC
CASSYSGQAGYTF
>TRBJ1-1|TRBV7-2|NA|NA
TGTGCCAGCAGCTTAAGCAAAAACACTGAAGCTTTCTTT
CASSLSKNTEAFF
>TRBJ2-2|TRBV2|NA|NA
TGTGCCAGCAGGTTTGGGCAGCCTACGAACACCGGGGAGCTGTTTTTT
CASRFGQPTNTGELFF
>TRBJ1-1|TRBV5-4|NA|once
TGTGCCAGCAGCTCGCGGACAGTAGGAAACACTGAAGCTTTCTTT
CASSSRTVGNTEAFF
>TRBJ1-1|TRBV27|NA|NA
TGTGCCAGCAGTTTAATGGCGGGCACTGAAGCTTTCTTT
CASSLMAGTEAFF
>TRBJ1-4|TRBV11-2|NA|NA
TGTGCCAGCAGCTTAAGGCGGGCTTATAATGAAAAACTGTTTTTT
CASSLRRAYNEKLFF
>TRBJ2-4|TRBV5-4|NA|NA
TGTGCCAGCAGTTCCTCCATCCGGAGCATTCAGTACTTC
CASSSSIRSIQYF